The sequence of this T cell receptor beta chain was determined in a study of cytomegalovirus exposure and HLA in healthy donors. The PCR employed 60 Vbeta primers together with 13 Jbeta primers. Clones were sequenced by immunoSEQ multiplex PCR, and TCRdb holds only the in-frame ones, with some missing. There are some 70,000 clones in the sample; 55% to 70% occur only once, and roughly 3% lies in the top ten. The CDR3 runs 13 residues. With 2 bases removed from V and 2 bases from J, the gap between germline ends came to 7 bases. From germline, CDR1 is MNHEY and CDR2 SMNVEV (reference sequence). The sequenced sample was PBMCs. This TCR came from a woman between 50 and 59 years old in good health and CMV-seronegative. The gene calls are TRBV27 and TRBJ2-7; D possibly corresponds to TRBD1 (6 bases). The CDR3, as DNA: TGTGCCAGCAGTTTAGGGGGCCCCTACGAGCAGTACTTC. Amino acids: CASSLGGPYEQYF.